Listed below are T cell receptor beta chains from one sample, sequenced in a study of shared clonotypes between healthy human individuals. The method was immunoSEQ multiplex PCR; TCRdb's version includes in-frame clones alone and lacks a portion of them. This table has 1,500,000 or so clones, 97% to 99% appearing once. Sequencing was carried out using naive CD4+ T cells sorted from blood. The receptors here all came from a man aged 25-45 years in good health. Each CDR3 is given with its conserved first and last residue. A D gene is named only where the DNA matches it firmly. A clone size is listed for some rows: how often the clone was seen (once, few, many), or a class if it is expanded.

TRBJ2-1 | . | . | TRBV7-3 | CASSLTSQARYNEQFF | TGTGCCAGCAGCTTAACGTCCCAAGCGAGATACAATGAGCAGTTCTTC
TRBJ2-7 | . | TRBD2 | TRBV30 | CAWEREGYEQYF | TGTGCCTGGGAGCGGGAGGGATACGAGCAGTACTTC
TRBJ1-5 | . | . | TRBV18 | CASSRGVRQPQHF | TGTGCCAGCTCACGGGGGGTGAGACAGCCCCAGCATTTT
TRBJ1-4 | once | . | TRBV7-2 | CASSLKREKLFF | TGTGCCAGCAGCTTGAAGAGGGAAAAACTGTTTTTT
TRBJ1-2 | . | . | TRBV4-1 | CASSQGLAGKVHGYTF | TGCGCCAGCAGCCAAGGGTTGGCAGGGAAGGTCCATGGCTACACCTTC
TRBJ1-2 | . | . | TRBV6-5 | CASSVTTGNYGYTF | TGTGCCAGCAGTGTGACGACGGGCAACTATGGCTACACCTTC
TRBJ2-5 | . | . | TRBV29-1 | CSLARWGGETQYF | TGCAGCCTGGCCAGGTGGGGCGGGGAGACCCAGTACTTC
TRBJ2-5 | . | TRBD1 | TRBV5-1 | CASSYDVGQGGTQYF | TGCGCCAGCAGCTATGATGTGGGACAGGGGGGGACCCAGTACTTC
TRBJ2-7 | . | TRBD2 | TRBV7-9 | CASTPGTSGRLGYEQYF | TGTGCCAGCACCCCCGGGACTAGCGGGAGGCTGGGGTACGAGCAGTACTTC
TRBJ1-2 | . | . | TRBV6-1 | CASSELPRGFGYTF | TGTGCCAGCAGTGAGCTGCCTCGAGGGTTTGGCTACACCTTC
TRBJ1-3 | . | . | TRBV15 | CATSPDGNTIYF | TGTGCCACCAGCCCGGATGGAAACACCATATATTTT
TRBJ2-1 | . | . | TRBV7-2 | CASSKAGRGRWNEQFF | TGTGCCAGCAGCAAGGCGGGACGGGGTCGGTGGAATGAGCAGTTCTTC
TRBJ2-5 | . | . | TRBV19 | CASSIGGAGETQYF | TGTGCCAGTAGTATAGGGGGGGCGGGCGAGACCCAGTACTTC
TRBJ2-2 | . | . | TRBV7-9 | CASSFNQGAAGELFF | TGTGCCAGCAGCTTTAACCAAGGGGCCGCCGGGGAGCTGTTTTTT
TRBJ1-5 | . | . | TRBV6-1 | CASRSNQPQHF | TGTGCCAGCAGAAGCAATCAGCCCCAGCATTTT
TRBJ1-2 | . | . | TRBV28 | CASSPTGQAGYGYTF | TGTGCCAGCAGTCCAACGGGGCAGGCGGGCTATGGCTACACCTTC
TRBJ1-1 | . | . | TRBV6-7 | CARSERDMNTEAFF | TGTGCTCGGTCGGAAAGGGACATGAACACTGAAGCTTTCTTT
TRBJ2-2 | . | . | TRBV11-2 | CASSWSGGELFF | TGTGCCAGCAGCTGGAGTGGCGGGGAGCTGTTTTTT
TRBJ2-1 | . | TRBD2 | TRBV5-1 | CASSFGLVLGGEQFF | TGCGCCAGCAGCTTCGGACTAGTTCTAGGAGGTGAGCAGTTCTTC
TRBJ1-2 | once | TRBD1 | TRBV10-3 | CAIGLRDRDGYGYTF | TGTGCCATCGGTCTTAGGGACAGGGACGGCTATGGCTACACCTTC
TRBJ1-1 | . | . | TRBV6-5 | CASSYSIPGRTEAFF | TGTGCCAGCAGTTACTCGATTCCCGGGAGAACTGAAGCTTTCTTT
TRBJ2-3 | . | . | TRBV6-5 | CASSYFGGASTDTQYF | TGTGCCAGCAGTTACTTCGGAGGGGCCAGCACAGATACGCAGTATTTT
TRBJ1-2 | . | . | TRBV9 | CASSVGQADYGYTF | TGTGCCAGCAGCGTAGGACAGGCAGACTATGGCTACACCTTC
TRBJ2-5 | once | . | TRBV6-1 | CASSEYPQETQYF | TGTGCCAGCAGTGAATATCCCCAAGAGACCCAGTACTTC
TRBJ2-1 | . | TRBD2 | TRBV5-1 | CASSSGLAGGTYNEQFF | TGCGCCAGCAGCAGCGGACTAGCGGGAGGAACTTACAATGAGCAGTTCTTC
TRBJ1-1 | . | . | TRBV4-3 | CASSQVWLKQGNTEAFF | TGCGCCAGCAGCCAAGTATGGTTGAAACAGGGGAACACTGAAGCTTTCTTT
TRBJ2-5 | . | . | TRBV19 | CASRATGLKETQYF | TGTGCCAGTAGAGCCACAGGGCTAAAAGAGACCCAGTACTTC
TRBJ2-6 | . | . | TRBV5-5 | CASSLEGGANVLTF | TGTGCCAGCAGCTTGGAGGGCGGGGCCAACGTCCTGACTTTC
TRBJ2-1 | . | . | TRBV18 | CASSPQFGLSFNEQFF | TGTGCCAGCTCACCACAGTTTGGTTTGTCTTTCAATGAGCAGTTCTTC
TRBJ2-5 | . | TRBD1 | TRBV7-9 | CASSLEDRGNF | TGTGCCAGCAGCTTAGAGGACAGGGGAAACTTC
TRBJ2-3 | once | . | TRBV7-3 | CASSQGSGDTQYF | TGTGCCAGCAGCCAGGGCTCGGGGGATACGCAGTATTTT
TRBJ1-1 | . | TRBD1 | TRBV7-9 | CASSRPGQGSRPGTEAFF | TGTGCCAGCAGCCGACCGGGACAGGGGTCTCGACCGGGCACTGAAGCTTTCTTT
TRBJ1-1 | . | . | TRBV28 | CASSRYRAAGTEAFF | TGTGCCAGCAGTCGTTACCGGGCCGCGGGAACTGAAGCTTTCTTT
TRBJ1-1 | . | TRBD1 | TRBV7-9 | CASSPQTGVVAEAFF | TGTGCCAGCAGCCCACAGACAGGGGTGGTCGCTGAAGCTTTCTTT
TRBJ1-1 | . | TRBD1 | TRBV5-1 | CASSYDRGSTEAFF | TGCGCCAGCAGCTATGACAGGGGAAGCACTGAAGCTTTCTTT
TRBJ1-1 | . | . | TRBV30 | CAWSPNGHQNTEAFF | TGTGCCTGGAGTCCGAATGGGCACCAGAACACTGAAGCTTTCTTT
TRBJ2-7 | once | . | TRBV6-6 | CASSLNGRGFYEQYF | TGTGCCAGCAGTCTAAACGGGAGAGGGTTCTACGAGCAGTACTTC
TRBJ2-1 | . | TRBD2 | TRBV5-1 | CASSSGLAGSWEQFF | TGCGCCAGCAGCTCCGGACTAGCGGGATCTTGGGAGCAGTTCTTC
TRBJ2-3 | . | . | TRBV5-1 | CASSFSWDTQYF | TGCGCCAGCAGCTTTTCGTGGGATACGCAGTATTTT
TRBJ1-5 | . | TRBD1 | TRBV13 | CASSLGGQTNQPQHF | TGTGCCAGCAGCTTAGGGGGACAGACTAATCAGCCCCAGCATTTT
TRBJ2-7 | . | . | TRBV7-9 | CASSMAASSYEQYF | TGTGCCAGCAGCATGGCGGCCAGTTCCTACGAGCAGTACTTC
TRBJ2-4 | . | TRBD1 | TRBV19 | CASSILTGVQYF | TGTGCCAGTAGTATCCTGACAGGGGTTCAGTACTTC
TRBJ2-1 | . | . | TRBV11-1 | CASSPFSGGASYNEQFF | TGTGCCAGCAGCCCCTTTTCCGGCGGGGCCTCCTACAATGAGCAGTTCTTC
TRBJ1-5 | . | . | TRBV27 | CASSSLLYQPQHF | TGTGCCAGCAGTTCATTACTTTATCAGCCCCAGCATTTT
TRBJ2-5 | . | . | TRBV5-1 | CASSLGGNQETQYF | TGCGCCAGCAGCTTGGGCGGAAACCAAGAGACCCAGTACTTC
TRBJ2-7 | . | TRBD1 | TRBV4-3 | CASSHRTGGSYEQYF | TGCGCCAGCAGCCACCGGACAGGGGGCTCCTACGAGCAGTACTTC
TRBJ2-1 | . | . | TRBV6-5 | CASSYVPTYEQFF | TGTGCCAGCAGTTACGTCCCAACGTATGAGCAGTTCTTC
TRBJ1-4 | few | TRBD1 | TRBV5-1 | CASSLDRGNEKLFF | TGCGCCAGCAGCTTGGACAGGGGTAATGAAAAACTGTTTTTT
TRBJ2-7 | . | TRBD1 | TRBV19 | CASSRGQGRSYEQYF | TGTGCCAGTAGTAGAGGACAGGGGCGAAGCTACGAGCAGTACTTC
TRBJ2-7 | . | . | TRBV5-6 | CASSFRESYEQYF | TGTGCCAGCAGCTTTCGGGAATCCTACGAGCAGTACTTC